This TCR beta chain was profiled in a study of blood T cells in healthy people across ages. The CDR3 length is 13 residues. The V end was cut by 2 bases, the J end by 0 bases, with 7 bases between. Germline V gives CDR1 DFQATT, CDR2 SNEGSKA (reference sequence). Then a second PCR, running roughly 6 to 11 cycles, was carried out with a sample-barcoded 5' primer and a J-beta primer mix. One entry per CDR3 protein results from TCRdb running MiXCR on the 5' RACE reads. The repertoire has 850,000 to 1,000,000 distinct CDR3 sequences, roughly 43% of them found once; the top ten carry around an eighth. This rearrangement joins TRBV20-1 to TRBJ1-1; unclear D gene. The clonotype originates from a man aged 25 to 45 in good health. The sample consisted of blood. Written as DNA, the CDR3 is TGCAGTGCTAGACTGACCATGAACACTGAAGCTTTCTTT. Amino acid sequence: CSARLTMNTEAFF.